These T cell receptor beta chains were read from a single sample in a study of response to subunit inactivated influenza vaccine. MiXCR, run by TCRdb on the RT-PCR reads, gives a single entry per CDR3 protein. The sample has hundreds of thousands of distinct CDR3 sequences, less than 8% seen once; the top ten hold about an eighth. The input for sequencing was PBMCs from blood, taken approximately 25 months after vaccination. The receptors come from a man between 50 and 75 years old who received an inactivated influenza vaccine. The CDR3 runs from the conserved cysteine through the conserved F or W. A D gene is named only where the DNA matches it firmly. A row's size may be missing; if present it is once, few, many or a size class.

size,length,J,V,D,CDR3,DNA
many,14,TRBJ2-3,TRBV2,TRBD2,CANIERELVDTQYF,TGTGCCAACATAGAGCGGGAGCTGGTAGATACGCAGTATTTT
few,15,TRBJ2-1,TRBV7-2,TRBD2,CASSFQRGGYNEQFF,TGTGCCAGCAGCTTTCAGCGGGGGGGTTACAATGAGCAGTTCTTC
few,15,TRBJ2-7,TRBV9,.,CASSVSPGEAYEQYF,TGTGCCAGCAGCGTTTCCCCGGGAGAGGCTTACGAGCAGTACTTC
many,15,TRBJ2-1,TRBV7-2,.,CASSPEGGGEGLKFF,TGTGCCAGCAGCCCAGAAGGTGGTGGTGAGGGGTTAAAGTTCTTC
few,15,TRBJ2-1,TRBV9,.,CASSGRIGWGYEQFF,TGTGCCAGCAGCGGAAGAATAGGCTGGGGATATGAGCAGTTCTTC
many,18,TRBJ2-6,TRBV4-3,.,CASSQGAQGLSGANVLTF,TGCGCCAGCAGCCAAGGTGCGCAGGGGCTTTCTGGGGCCAACGTCCTGACTTTC
few,14,TRBJ2-1,TRBV20-1,TRBD2,CSAREGGRAPEQFF,TGCAGTGCTAGAGAGGGCGGGAGGGCCCCTGAGCAGTTCTTC
many,16,TRBJ1-6,TRBV28,TRBD1,CASSLRDRGVRSPLHF,TGTGCCAGCAGTTTACGAGACAGGGGTGTAAGGTCACCCCTCCACTTT
.,15,TRBJ2-1,TRBV7-9,.,CASSLNQGTGIKQFF,TGTGCCAGCAGCTTAAACCAAGGGACCGGTATCAAGCAGTTCTTC
few,14,TRBJ2-5,TRBV4-3,.,CASSQEDSQETQYF,TGCGCCAGCAGCCAAGAGGACAGCCAAGAGACCCAGTACTTC
few,14,TRBJ1-1,TRBV6-2/TRBV6-3,.,CASSLVRPPEEAFF,TGTGCCAGCAGTTTGGTGCGCCCCCCCGAGGAAGCTTTCTTT
.,15,TRBJ2-1,TRBV29-1,TRBD2,CSVEGGPGGVNEQFF,TGCAGCGTTGAAGGTGGGCCGGGAGGGGTAAATGAGCAGTTCTTC
.,15,TRBJ2-5,TRBV5-1,.,CASSVDSNSGETQYF,TGCGCCAGCAGCGTCGACAGCAACTCCGGGGAGACCCAGTACTTC
.,14,TRBJ2-3,TRBV10-2,TRBD2,CASTGTSGIDTQYF,TGCGCCAGCACCGGGACTAGCGGTATTGATACGCAGTATTTT
.,18,TRBJ2-1,TRBV10-3,.,CAISEPGLSRSSYNEQFF,TGTGCCATCAGTGAGCCGGGACTTTCCCGAAGCTCCTACAATGAGCAGTTCTTC
.,15,TRBJ2-1,TRBV6-2/TRBV6-3,TRBD2,CASSSGLAGGTRQFF,TGTGCCAGCAGTTCCGGACTAGCGGGGGGGACCCGGCAGTTCTTC
few,15,TRBJ1-4,TRBV7-9,TRBD1,CASSLVGTENEKLFF,TGTGCCAGCAGCTTAGTAGGGACAGAGAATGAAAAACTGTTTTTT
few,14,TRBJ2-3,TRBV7-9,.,CASSLFVETDTQYF,TGTGCCAGCAGCTTGTTTGTGGAGACAGATACGCAGTATTTT
many,15,TRBJ2-5,TRBV5-5,TRBD1,CASSLGYRGPRGIFF,TGTGCCAGCAGCTTGGGCTACCGAGGGCCCAGGGGGATTTTCTTC
few,13,TRBJ2-3,TRBV29-1,.,CSVPTSRTDTQYF,TGCAGCGTTCCAACCTCGCGCACAGATACGCAGTATTTT
.,14,TRBJ2-1,TRBV27,TRBD1,CASSMFRGPNEQFF,TGTGCCAGCAGTATGTTCAGGGGGCCCAATGAGCAGTTCTTC
many,15,TRBJ1-4,TRBV3-1,.,CASSQVGQGGEKLFF,TGTGCCAGCAGCCAAGTTGGGCAGGGTGGAGAAAAACTGTTTTTT
few,15,TRBJ1-6,TRBV6-1,TRBD1,CASSASGQGKSPLHF,TGTGCCAGCAGTGCGTCGGGACAGGGGAAATCACCCCTCCACTTT
.,13,TRBJ2-2,TRBV7-9,.,CASSWGPGGELFF,TGTGCCAGCAGTTGGGGGCCTGGCGGGGAGCTGTTTTTT
.,16,TRBJ2-1,TRBV7-2,TRBD1,CASRQPGQGAGNEQFF,TGTGCCAGCAGACAACCGGGACAGGGGGCCGGGAATGAGCAGTTCTTC
.,18,TRBJ2-3,TRBV4-2,TRBD2,CASSQAHGSGGAGDTQYF,TGTGCCAGCAGCCAAGCCCATGGTAGCGGGGGGGCCGGAGATACGCAGTATTTT
few,19,TRBJ1-2,TRBV4-1,TRBD1,CASSQDRGTGGSFNYGYTF,TGCGCCAGCAGCCAAGATCGCGGGACAGGGGGTTCTTTTAACTATGGCTACACCTTC
many,13,TRBJ2-1,TRBV5-1,.,CASSLAGWNEQFF,TGCGCCAGCAGCTTGGCCGGTTGGAATGAGCAGTTCTTC
.,13,TRBJ2-7,TRBV29-1,TRBD1,CSVTLTGGLEQYF,TGCAGCGTTACGCTAACAGGGGGCTTGGAGCAGTACTTC
many,13,TRBJ2-5,TRBV3-1,.,CASSRLDEETQYF,TGTGCCAGCAGTCGACTCGATGAAGAGACCCAGTACTTC
.,13,TRBJ2-5,TRBV9,.,CASSAPLEETQYF,TGTGCCAGCAGCGCCCCTCTGGAAGAGACCCAGTACTTC
few,15,TRBJ2-3,TRBV12-3/TRBV12-4,TRBD2,CASSHGLAGVGTQYF,TGTGCCAGCAGTCACGGACTAGCGGGAGTTGGTACGCAGTATTTT
.,14,TRBJ2-1,TRBV20-1,.,CSARLSGGRDEQFF,TGCAGTGCAAGACTATCGGGGGGCAGGGATGAGCAGTTCTTC
.,15,TRBJ1-3,TRBV10-3,.,CAISNTGGAGNTIYF,TGTGCCATCAGTAACACGGGGGGCGCCGGAAACACCATATATTTT